The rows below give T cell receptor beta chains drawn from one sample of a study of cytomegalovirus exposure and HLA in healthy donors. Libraries were prepared by immunoSEQ multiplex PCR; TCRdb keeps only in-frame clonotypes and omits some of them. The sample yields roughly 120,000 clones, approximately 8% seen once. Specimen: PBMCs. These receptors were collected from a woman in her thirties or forties in good health and CMV-seropositive. Each CDR3 is given with its conserved first and last residue. The D gene is left open where the match is weak. Clone size is stated in some rows and not others, as once, few, many or a class when expanded.

V gene	J gene	D gene	clone size	CDR3 DNA	CDR3 protein
TRBV7-9	TRBJ2-1	NA	NA	TGTGCCAGCAGCCCTGGTTTTAGCCTCAATGAGCAGTTCTTC	CASSPGFSLNEQFF
TRBV30	TRBJ2-2	NA	NA	TGTGCCTGGTCGTGGGGCCCAGGATCAAACACCGGGGAGCTGTTTTTT	CAWSWGPGSNTGELFF
TRBV5-4	TRBJ2-1	TRBD2	NA	TGTGCCAGCAGCCCTAAGGCGTCTAGCGGGGGTGATGAGCAGTTCTTC	CASSPKASSGGDEQFF
TRBV5-1	TRBJ1-5	TRBD1	few	TGCGCCAGCAGCTTGGAAGGGGGCCCTAGCAATCAGCCCCAGCATTTT	CASSLEGGPSNQPQHF
TRBV2	TRBJ1-1	TRBD1	NA	TGTGCCAGCAGGGGGACAGGGTTGGAGACTGAAGCTTTCTTT	CASRGTGLETEAFF
TRBV5-4	TRBJ1-1	TRBD1	NA	TGTGCCAGCGCTACCGGACAGGGAGGAACTGAAGCTTTCTTT	CASATGQGGTEAFF
TRBV13	TRBJ2-3	TRBD2	few	TGTGCCAGCAGCAACCCCAGCGGGGGGGTAGGAGATACGCAGTATTTT	CASSNPSGGVGDTQYF
TRBV11-2	TRBJ2-1	NA	NA	TGTGCCAGCAGCTTAGGACAGAACAATGAGCAGTTCTTC	CASSLGQNNEQFF
TRBV28	TRBJ1-1	NA	NA	TGTGCCAGCAGTCCCGGGTTGAACACTGAAGCTTTCTTT	CASSPGLNTEAFF
TRBV27	TRBJ1-1	NA	few	TGTGCCAGCAGTTTATCTGGTAGGGCGGGTCAACGATGGGTTTTCTTT	CASSLSGRAGQRWVFF
TRBV5-1	TRBJ1-1	TRBD1	NA	TGCGCCAGCAGTCTTGGGACAGGCGAAGCTTTCTTT	CASSLGTGEAFF
TRBV5-5	TRBJ2-7	TRBD1	NA	TGTGCCAGCAGCGGTGGGGGACAGGGAACCTACGAGCAGTACTTC	CASSGGGQGTYEQYF
TRBV10-3	TRBJ2-7	NA	NA	TGTGCCATCAAGGGAGACAACTCCCACGAGCAGTACTTC	CAIKGDNSHEQYF
TRBV6-6	TRBJ2-7	NA	few	TGTGCCAGCAGTTACTCGAGGGACAGCGGAGGGGAGCAGTACTTC	CASSYSRDSGGEQYF
TRBV5-1	TRBJ2-5	NA	few	TGCGCCAGCAGCTTGGGACAGGCCGGCTTGGGGGAGACCCAGTACTTC	CASSLGQAGLGETQYF
TRBV19	TRBJ2-7	NA	NA	TGTGCCAGTAGTATTCCCCATTCCTTGGGAGCCCCTGGGGAGCAGTACTTC	CASSIPHSLGAPGEQYF
TRBV10-3	TRBJ1-1	NA	NA	TGTGCCATCAGTGAGGTATGGGGCCGCACTGAAGCTTTCTTT	CAISEVWGRTEAFF
TRBV7-9	TRBJ1-1	TRBD1	few	TGTGCCAGCAGCATCCCGGGACAGGCGCTTTCACTGAACACTGAAGCTTTCTTT	CASSIPGQALSLNTEAFF
TRBV18	TRBJ2-3	TRBD1	few	TGTGCCAGCTCAGAGGGACAGGGGGGGACAGATACGCAGTATTTT	CASSEGQGGTDTQYF
TRBV27	TRBJ2-2	NA	few	TGTGCCAGCAGTCCACAGGGCTTGTGGGAGCTGTTTTTT	CASSPQGLWELFF
TRBV5-1	TRBJ1-2	TRBD1	NA	TGCGCCAGCAGCAGTTCGCGGACAGGGGGCGGAAACTATGGCTACACCTTC	CASSSSRTGGGNYGYTF
TRBV6-6	TRBJ1-1	NA	few	TGTGCCAGCAGTTACGACCAGGGAGGAAAGGCTGAAGCTTTCTTT	CASSYDQGGKAEAFF